One and the same sample provided the 19 T cell receptor beta chains below, sequenced in a study of T-cell reconstitution after alpha-beta-depleted transplantation in children. Preparation of the TCRbeta library was carried out with unique molecular identifiers. A single record per CDR3 protein comes from TCRdb applying MiXCR to the PCR reads. The sample carries about 400,000 distinct CDR3 sequences, roughly 20% recorded once. Sequencing was performed on PBMCs from the stem cell graft donor, taken from the stem cell graft. The receptors come from a human donor who donated a stem cell graft to a child with acute myeloid leukemia.

This chain uses TRBV7-2 with TRBJ2-5, with 7 nucleotides matching TRBD2. The CDR3 spans 17 residues. J lost 5 bases, V lost 5 bases, and 17 bases had no gene match. The germline V gene encodes CDR1 SGHTA and CDR2 FQGNSA. CDR3 DNA sequence: TGTGCCAGCAGCGGGGGGAGGGCAACCCTATTGCCGGAGACCCAGTACTTC. Protein: CASSGGRATLLPETQYF.

This chain connects TRBV28 to TRBJ2-1; the match to TRBD1 covers 12 bases. V lost 1 base and J lost 8; bases outside the gene matches: 6. The length of the CDR3 is 16 residues. Germline-derived CDR1 and CDR2 are MDHEN and SYDVKM. The CDR3 nucleotides read TGTGCCAGCAGTTTATTCGGGGACAGGGGGCTCTATGAGCAGTTCTTC. The encoded protein is CASSLFGDRGLYEQFF.

This clonotype turned up a few times. The genes are TRBV27 and TRBJ2-7, with 8 bases matching TRBD1. The CDR3 extends over 12 amino acids. V lost 6 bases, J lost 6 bases, and 4 bases stayed unmatched. Germline V gives CDR1 MNHEY, CDR2 SMNVEV (reference sequence). The CDR3 is CASRTGVGEQYF. The DNA for the CDR3 is TGTGCCAGCAGGACAGGGGTCGGCGAGCAGTACTTC.

This clonotype was found once. The rearrangement uses TRBV4-1 and TRBJ1-1; D remains ambiguous. This CDR3 has 13 amino acids. V lost 4 bases to trimming and J lost 4 bases, with 10 bases between them. Germline CDR1 is MGHRA and CDR2 is YSYEKL. The CDR3 DNA reads as TGCGCCAGCAGCCCTGTACACCCCACTGAAGCTTTCTTT. Amino acids: CASSPVHPTEAFF.

CDR3 coding DNA: TGTGCCAGCAGCTTCAGTGGAGACACTGAAGCTTTCTTT. It codes for CASSFSGDTEAFF. This chain uses TRBV12-3 or TRBV12-4 with TRBJ1-1; no clear D. CDR3 length: 13 residues. V was cut by 6 bases and J by 3 bases, with 11 bases left in between.

This clonotype occurred a few times. This chain joins TRBV12-3 or TRBV12-4 and TRBJ2-2; 8 positions match TRBD2. The CDR3 spans 16 residues. Trimming removed 0 bases from V and 5 bases from J; junction bases left unmatched: 5. DNA for the CDR3: TGTGCCAGCAGTTTAGCCGGGAGGGGGAGAACCGGGGAGCTGTTTTTT. It encodes CASSLAGRGRTGELFF.

The genes are TRBV7-9 and TRBJ2-2; a possible D gene is TRBD2 (6 bases). Deletions cut 4 bases from V and 7 bases from J, with 10 bases between. Germline CDR1 SEHNR, CDR2 FQNEAQ (reference sequence). The CDR3 is made up of 13 amino acids. The CDR3 reads CASSWRVVGELFF. The CDR3 coding sequence is TGTGCCAGCAGCTGGAGGGTTGTCGGGGAGCTGTTTTTT.

V usage is TRBV21-1 and J usage is TRBJ2-1; the table's D call, TRBD2, was not checked against the DNA. TRBV21-1 is an annotated pseudogene. The CDR3 spans 23 residues. In nucleotides, the CDR3 is TGTGCCAGCAGCATTTTAGGGGACAAAGCGGGACTAGCGGGAGTTAAAGCGGTGGATGAGCAGTTCTTC. Translating gives CASSILGDKAGLAGVKAVDEQFF.

The chain couples TRBV4-3 to TRBJ2-2; perhaps TRBD2 as D (6 bases). Germline values: CDR1 LGHNA, CDR2 YSLEER. The CDR3 consists of 15 residues. V lost 4 bases and J 5 bases, leaving 14 bases between the germline ends. The DNA of the CDR3 is TGCGCCAGCAGCCCCCACGGGGACTCAACCGGGGAGCTGTTTTTT. The encoded protein is CASSPHGDSTGELFF.

This clonotype was seen repeatedly, ten times or more. The rearrangement links TRBV4-1 to TRBJ2-5; TRBD1 aligns across 12 bases. The CDR3 has 19 residues. The V segment lost 0 bases and the J segment 7 bases; nucleotides outside the gene matches: 15. Germline CDR1 MGHRA, CDR2 YSYEKL. CDR3 sequence (DNA): TGCGCCAGCAGCCAAGAAAAAGAAATGCCGGGACAGGGGGCGCGGACCCAGTACTTC. Its protein is CASSQEKEMPGQGARTQYF.

This clonotype was seen a few times. The chain combines TRBV4-2 with TRBJ2-5; 12 nucleotides agree with TRBD2. The CDR3 length is 16 residues. In germline, CDR1 is LGHNA, CDR2 YNFKEQ. J gave up 5 bases and V 1 base, and 5 bases lay outside the gene matches. The CDR3 coding sequence is TGTGCCAGCAGCCAAGCTAGCGGGAGGGCCAGGGAGACCCAGTACTTC. Encoded protein: CASSQASGRARETQYF.

At least ten counts were recorded for this clonotype. The chain combines TRBV7-2 with TRBJ2-1, with 14 bases aligning to TRBD2. The ends lost 4 bases at V and 9 bases at J; junction bases unmatched: 5. The CDR3 spans 15 residues. The germline V gene encodes CDR1 SGHTA and CDR2 FQGNSA. The CDR3 protein is CASSSGLAGDGEQFF. CDR3 sequence (DNA): TGTGCCAGCAGCTCGGGACTAGCGGGAGACGGTGAGCAGTTCTTC.

The chain recombines TRBV6-2 or TRBV6-3 with TRBJ2-1; 11 bases line up with TRBD2. Germline loops: CDR1 MNHEY, CDR2 SVGEGT. Losses at the gene ends were 6 bases for V and 10 bases for J; bases not matched to a gene: 11. The CDR3 is 15 residues long. CDR3 nucleotide sequence: TGTGCCAGCAGAACCCTAGCGGGAGGACAGGGAGAGCAGTTCTTC. Translation: CASRTLAGGQGEQFF.

At least ten counts were recorded for this clonotype. The chain recombines TRBV29-1 with TRBJ1-5, with 7 nucleotides matching TRBD1. The CDR3 loop spans 14 amino acids. With 6 bases clipped from V and 3 bases from J, the junction kept 8 bases outside the gene matches. CDR1 SQVTM and CDR2 ANQGSEA come from the germline V gene. CDR3 in amino acids: CSVGVGTDNQPQHF. The DNA for the CDR3 is TGCAGCGTGGGGGTGGGGACAGACAATCAGCCCCAGCATTTT.

This clonotype appeared a few times. The chain carries TRBV12-3 or TRBV12-4 and TRBJ2-3, with D perhaps matching TRBD2 (6 bases). V was trimmed by 5 bases and J by 4 bases, leaving 16 bases between them. There are 15 residues in the CDR3. The CDR3 loop reads CASSLSGNVADTQYF. The CDR3 DNA sequence: TGTGCCAGCAGTCTTAGCGGAAATGTGGCAGATACGCAGTATTTT.

This clonotype has more than one count but fewer than ten. The chain links TRBV3-1 to TRBJ2-1, with 8 bases fitting TRBD2. The CDR3 covers 16 residues. The V and J ends lost 1 base and 9 bases, in that order; junction bases with no gene match: 11. Per the germline V gene, CDR1 is LGHDT and CDR2 is YNNKEL (reference sequence). The CDR3 sequence: CASSQGAGVKLGEQFF. Here the CDR3 DNA reads TGTGCCAGCAGCCAAGGAGCGGGAGTGAAGTTGGGTGAGCAGTTCTTC.

The rearrangement uses TRBV29-1 and TRBJ1-2; D is undetermined. The CDR3 spans 12 residues. With 6 bases removed from V and 3 bases from J, the gap between germline ends came to 11 bases. CDR1 and CDR2 from the germline V gene are SQVTM and ANQGSEA. The CDR3 spells CSVMRDYYGYTF. In nucleotides, the CDR3 is TGCAGCGTCATGAGGGATTACTATGGCTACACCTTC.

The sample holds a few counts of this clonotype. The CDR3 reads CASSTGTAFSSGNTIYF. For the CDR3, the DNA is TGCGCCAGCAGCACAGGGACAGCTTTCAGCTCTGGAAACACCATATATTTT. The gene calls are TRBV5-1 and TRBJ1-3; 7 positions match TRBD1. Germline V CDR1 and CDR2: SGHRS, YFSETQ. The J segment lost 0 bases and the V segment lost 4 bases, leaving 10 bases of the junction unmatched. CDR3 length: 17 residues.

The genes are TRBV6-1 and TRBJ2-3; 15 nucleotides align to TRBD2. This CDR3 comprises 17 residues. The J segment lost 3 bases and the V segment lost 6 bases, leaving 7 bases of the junction unmatched. Per the germline V gene, CDR1 is MNHNS and CDR2 is SASEGT. The CDR3 DNA reads TGTGCCAGCAGGGGCGGGACTAGCGGGAGGAGTACAGATACGCAGTATTTT. As protein: CASRGGTSGRSTDTQYF.